The rows below give T cell receptor beta chains drawn from one sample of a study of cytomegalovirus exposure and HLA in healthy donors. The protocol was immunoSEQ multiplex PCR, while the TCRdb copy is restricted to in-frame clones and leaves out a portion. Of over 150,000 clones listed, around 80% were seen once; the top ten hold 6% to 7.5%. Sequencing was done on a sample of PBMCs. The receptors were gathered from a man younger than 45 in good health and CMV-seropositive. CDR3s include the opening cysteine and the closing phenylalanine or tryptophan. Clone size is given for some rows only: seen once, a few or many times, or a class if the clone is expanded.

v_gene	j_gene	abundance	CDR3aa
TRBV19	TRBJ1-2	.	CASSSYTTGGSGYTF
TRBV28	TRBJ2-7	.	CASSLGGSGTYEQYF
TRBV7-3	TRBJ2-5	.	CASSLGTSWQETQYF
TRBV6-1	TRBJ1-5	.	CASRYGNQPQHF
TRBV5-5	TRBJ2-5	.	CASSPIAGTGDETQYF
TRBV7-2	TRBJ1-2	.	CASSLGGYGYTF
TRBV5-1	TRBJ2-3	once	CASSLGAPDTQYF
TRBV6-4	TRBJ2-1	.	CASSPLAGRYNEQFF
TRBV6-5	TRBJ1-1	.	CASSYSAGKVLGAFF
TRBV25-1	TRBJ1-5	.	CASSEWWGLISNQPQHF
TRBV18	TRBJ1-6	.	CASSPDVVDRVHSPLHF
TRBV2	TRBJ1-1	.	CASSDVRGKAFF